This paragraph covers one TCR beta chain sequence. This CDR3 has 14 residues. V dropped 1 base and J dropped 4 bases, with 9 bases sitting between them. The TCRbeta library was prepared with unique molecular identifiers. TCRdb re-called the PCR reads with MiXCR, one entry per CDR3 protein. Here the sample spans 640,000 or so distinct CDR3 sequences, roughly 15% being singletons. The sample is drawn from a study of T-cell reconstitution after alpha-beta-depleted transplantation in children. The chain couples TRBV12-3 or TRBV12-4 to TRBJ2-3; D not resolved. This clonotype was obtained from a human donor who donated a stem cell graft to a child with acute myeloid leukemia. Sequences were derived from PBMCs from the stem cell graft donor, sampled from the stem cell graft. The DNA for the CDR3 is TGTGCCAGCAGTTTAGTCCGAGCGCCAGATACGCAGTATTTT. Protein: CASSLVRAPDTQYF.